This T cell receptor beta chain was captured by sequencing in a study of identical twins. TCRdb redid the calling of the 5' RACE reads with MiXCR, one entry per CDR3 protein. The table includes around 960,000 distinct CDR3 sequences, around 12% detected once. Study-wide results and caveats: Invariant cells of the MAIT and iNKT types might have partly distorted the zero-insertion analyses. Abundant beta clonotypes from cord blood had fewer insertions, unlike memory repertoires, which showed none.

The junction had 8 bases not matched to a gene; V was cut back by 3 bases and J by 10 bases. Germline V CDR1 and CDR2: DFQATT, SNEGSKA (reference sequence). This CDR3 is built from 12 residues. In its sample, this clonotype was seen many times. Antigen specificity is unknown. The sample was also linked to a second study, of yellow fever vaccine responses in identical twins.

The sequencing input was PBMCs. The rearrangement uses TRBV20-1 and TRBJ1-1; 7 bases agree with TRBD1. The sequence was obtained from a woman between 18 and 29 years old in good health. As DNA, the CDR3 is TGCAGTGCTAGGGCAACAGGGGAGAGAGCTTTCTTT. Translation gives CSARATGERAFF.